In its sample, the clone carrying this T cell receptor beta chain was seen a few times. This record belongs to a study of CD8 T cells in ankylosing spondylitis. The V segment lost 0 bases and the J segment 6 bases; nucleotides outside the gene matches: 6. The length of the CDR3 is 16 residues. TCRdb called the 5' RACE reads again in MiXCR, with one record for every CDR3 protein. Seen here are hundreds of thousands of distinct CDR3 sequences, about 20% observed once, and the top ten hold roughly 3.4%. V is TRBV12-3 or TRBV12-4 and J is TRBJ2-1; 9 bases are a match to TRBD2. Specimen: blood, either unsorted or a sorted T cell fraction (not recorded which). This sequence originates from a female donor with ankylosing spondylitis or in good health (not recorded which). The CDR3: CASSLAGLAGVNEQFF. CDR3 DNA sequence: TGTGCCAGCAGTTTAGCGGGGTTAGCGGGAGTCAATGAGCAGTTCTTC.